This TCR beta chain was observed in a study of T-cell reconstitution after alpha-beta-depleted transplantation in children. Study-wide results and limits: Hyperexpanded clones declined; after one year, newly produced T cells mostly supplied diversity. By about two months after transplant, alpha-beta T cells reportedly arose from several hundred graft clones that had expanded. Surviving recipient T cells and thymic progenitors accounted for the high day-60 TCRbeta diversity observed in some patients.

Germline CDR1 SGHDT, CDR2 YYEEEE. The CDR3 runs to 16 residues. J gave up 2 bases and V 1 base, and 6 bases lay outside the gene matches. This clonotype was observed a few times. Its antigen is still unknown. As it was prepared, the TCRbeta library received unique molecular identifiers. TCRdb recomputed calls from the PCR reads with MiXCR, one row per CDR3 protein. This table has some 350,000 distinct CDR3 sequences, about a sixth appearing once. The specimen was PBMCs, mostly from graft donor cells, collected 360 days after TCRalphabeta/CD19-depleted stem cell transplant. The chain employs TRBV5-6 and TRBJ2-3; 8 bases map to TRBD1. The receptor was derived from a male patient between 2 and 10 years old who had a stem cell transplant for acute lymphoblastic leukemia, so the T cells may come from the graft donor. DNA for the CDR3: TGTGCCAGCAGCTTGTCACGGACAGGGACCACAGATACGCAGTATTTT. It codes for CASSLSRTGTTDTQYF.